Listed here is a single T cell receptor beta chain. Its antigen is as yet unknown. Female donors made up about 51% of the healthy controls, blood donors whose median age was approximately 60 years (range about 21-80). Positive magnetic bead selection was used to isolate CD4+ and CD8+ cells; purity was checked by flow cytometry. Sequencing was performed with immunoSEQ multiplex PCR; in TCRdb, only in-frame clones are kept and a portion is missing. Of about 11,000 clones listed, approximately 74% are singletons. This entry belongs to a study of somatic mutations in cytotoxic T cells in rheumatoid arthritis. Study observations and caveats: Rheumatoid arthritis patients were compared with age-matched healthy controls, and their CD8+ T-cell clonality did not differ significantly.

Sequenced: CD8+ T cells sorted from blood. The receptor was isolated from a man in his sixties or seventies in good health.

The CDR3 spells CASSLGTPYGYTF. CDR3 sequence (DNA): TGTGCCAGCAGTTTAGGGACACCCTATGGCTACACCTTC. The V call is TRBV27, the J call TRBJ1-2; perhaps TRBD1 as D (6 bases). CDR3 length: 13 amino acids. Germline CDR1 is MNHEY and CDR2 is SMNVEV (reference sequence). Trimming removed 2 bases at V and 4 bases at J, with 8 bases between.